A single sample gave rise to the 11 T cell receptor beta chains below, sequenced in a study of response to subunit inactivated influenza vaccine. Via MiXCR, TCRdb re-called the RT-PCR reads, giving one row per CDR3 protein. The sample holds 530,000 or so distinct CDR3 sequences, about 25% seen once. The sample here was CD4+ T cells sorted from PBMCs, taken more than 4 days after vaccination. Receptor source: a man in his fifties who received an inactivated influenza vaccine.

The chain has TRBV5-6 and TRBJ2-7; D possibly corresponds to TRBD1 (5 bases). The CDR3 contains 12 residues. The germline V gene has CDR1 SGHDT and CDR2 YYEEEE. Trimming left V 2 bases short and J 10 bases short, with 13 bases between. In DNA form, the CDR3 reads TGTGCCAGCAGCTTCAGGGATTCGGGTCAGTACTTC. This codes for CASSFRDSGQYF.

This clonotype was detected a few times. V gene TRBV20-1 combines with J gene TRBJ2-2; D is uncertain. CDR3 length: 11 residues. In germline, CDR1 is DFQATT, CDR2 SNEGSKA (reference sequence). The V and J ends lost 6 bases and 5 bases respectively, with 7 bases between them. CDR3 sequence (DNA): TGCAGTGCCGAGTGGACCGGGGAGCTGTTTTTT. Translation: CSAEWTGELFF.

The chain employs TRBV20-1 and TRBJ2-1; D not resolved. Trimming removed 3 bases at V and 9 bases at J, with 12 bases between. The CDR3 totals 12 residues. Germline V lookup: CDR1 DFQATT, CDR2 SNEGSKA (reference sequence). The DNA of the CDR3 is TGCAGTGCTAGGCCCCGTGCGGTTGAGCAGTTCTTC. Protein: CSARPRAVEQFF.

This clonotype occurred a few times. The chain has TRBV5-1 and TRBJ1-2; 7 nucleotides match TRBD1. J lost 5 bases, V lost 0 bases, and 7 bases had no gene match. The CDR3 extends over 15 amino acids. From germline, CDR1 is SGHRS and CDR2 YFSETQ. CDR3 coding DNA: TGCGCCAGCAGCTTGGATCCAGGGGGTCTATATGGCTACACCTTC. Amino acid sequence: CASSLDPGGLYGYTF.

The chain has TRBV3-1 and TRBJ2-1, with TRBD2 identical over 11 bases. J gave up 3 bases and V 7 bases, and 5 bases lay outside the gene matches. The CDR3 contains 15 residues. From germline, CDR1 is LGHDT and CDR2 YNNKEL (reference sequence). In DNA, the CDR3 is TGTGCCAGCACCTTAGCGGGAGGGCTCTACAATGAGCAGTTCTTC. Protein product: CASTLAGGLYNEQFF.

The chain has TRBV5-1 and TRBJ2-3; TRBD2 is a possible D gene (5 bases). The CDR3 runs to 14 residues. With 6 bases removed from V and 1 base from J, the gap between germline ends came to 12 bases. From germline, CDR1 is SGHRS and CDR2 YFSETQ. The CDR3, as DNA: TGCGCCAGCACTGATGTGAGGGGCACAGATACGCAGTATTTT. Translated: CASTDVRGTDTQYF.

The CDR3 region is CASSLRLKRGNYNEQFF. CDR3 sequence (DNA): TGTGCCAGCAGTTTGCGGCTCAAGCGGGGCAACTACAATGAGCAGTTCTTC. The gene calls are TRBV28 and TRBJ2-1, with TRBD2 identical over 7 bases. The CDR3 sequence is 17 residues long. V dropped 3 bases and J dropped 3; count of bases not matched to a gene: 11. Germline V gene data show CDR1 as MDHEN and CDR2 as SYDVKM. The full variable domain, completed using reference TRBV28 and TRBJ2-1, is DVKVTQSSRYLVKRTGEKVFLECVQDMDHENMFWYRQDPGLGLRLIYFSYDVKMKEKGDIPEGYSVSREKKERFSLILESASTNQTSMYLCASSLRLKRGNYNEQFFGPGTRLTVL.

The chain couples TRBV10-2 to TRBJ2-3, with 10 bases fitting TRBD1. Trimming took 5 bases from V and 5 from J; bases not matched to a gene: 10. The germline gives CDR1 WSHSY, CDR2 SAAADI. This CDR3 region has 16 residues. The CDR3 loop is CASSRGQGHQGDTQYF. CDR3 nucleotide sequence: TGCGCCAGCAGTAGGGGACAGGGGCATCAGGGAGATACGCAGTATTTT.

The CDR3 nucleotides read TGCAGTGCTGGCGTGGGAACCATTTACGAGCAGTACTTC. Translation: CSAGVGTIYEQYF. This chain links TRBV20-1 with TRBJ2-7; D gene unclear. The V gene lost 5 bases and the J gene lost 4 bases, with 15 bases spanning the gap. The CDR3 is 13 amino acids. CDR1 DFQATT and CDR2 SNEGSKA come from the germline V gene (reference sequence).

This clonotype was observed once. The chain's CDR3 is CASRQGGSSYNEQFF. The CDR3, as DNA: TGTGCCAGCAGGCAGGGCGGGAGCTCCTACAATGAGCAGTTCTTC. The chain links TRBV12-3 or TRBV12-4 to TRBJ2-1; 7 nucleotides align to TRBD2. The CDR3 is 15 amino acids. The V segment lost 6 bases and the J segment 0 bases; nucleotides outside the gene matches: 5.

The V call is TRBV5-6, the J call TRBJ1-1; no reliable D call. CDR3 length: 14 residues. Trimming took 2 bases from V and 0 from J, leaving 8 bases between them. Per germline, CDR1 SGHDT and CDR2 YYEEEE. CDR3 sequence reads: CASSFGSLNTEAFF. The CDR3 DNA is TGTGCCAGCAGCTTTGGTAGTTTGAACACTGAAGCTTTCTTT.